This T cell receptor (beta chain) is from a study of long-term antiretroviral therapy in people with HIV. As for the study in general: By about a decade, the earliest samples predate the 2015 immediate-ART recommendation.

The immunoSEQ assay was v3.0, run at survey level. The assay was immunoSEQ multiplex PCR, and TCRdb's table has in-frame clones only and misses some. The table has about 20,000 clones, roughly 85% seen once; the top ten hold around 10%. Trimming at V came to 3 bases and at J to 0 bases, leaving 3 bases not matched to a gene. The CDR3 is 16 amino acids. Germline CDR1 and CDR2: KGHSH and LQKENI. The source material was unsorted PBMCs, sampled 2.4 years after starting antiretroviral therapy. The chain combines TRBV18 with TRBJ2-4, with 9 nucleotides matching TRBD2. The receptor was isolated from a man aged 40-49 years with HIV. The CDR3 loop is CASSPASGVAKNIQYF. The CDR3, as DNA: TGTGCCAGCTCACCGGCTAGCGGGGTAGCCAAAAACATTCAGTACTTC.